This TCR beta chain was sequenced for a study of OX40 agonist ivuxolimab in advanced cancers. As for the study in general: Patients received ivuxolimab, an intravenous treatment, every 2 weeks at 0.01 to 10 mg/kg. Study results and limitations: Near-lowest levels of clonal expansion characterized partial responders at 0.1-3.0 mg/kg.

Clones were sequenced by immunoSEQ multiplex PCR, and TCRdb holds only the in-frame ones, with some missing. The sample yields 30,000 to 35,000 clones, about 92% seen once. Comment on this clone: The antigen is undetermined.

The TCR originated in an adult with an advanced solid tumor such as melanoma, head and neck, liver or kidney cancer. The source material was CD4+ or CD8+ T cells sorted from blood, sampled in a trial of the OX40 agonist ivuxolimab.

CDR3 DNA sequence: TGTGCCAGCAGCTTGGGGGTGACTGAAGCTTTCTTT. This gives the protein CASSLGVTEAFF. The chain has TRBV11-2 and TRBJ1-1; a weak D match, TRBD1 (5 bases). Germline V gene data show CDR1 as SGHAT and CDR2 as FQNNGV. The CDR3 has 12 amino acids. Trimming pared 3 bases from V and 5 bases from J, leaving 7 bases between.